This T cell receptor beta chain was retrieved from a study of identical twins. After template switching added a universal primer site, the resulting cDNA carried unique molecular identifiers. TCRdb reanalysed the 5' RACE reads using MiXCR and keeps one entry per CDR3 protein. The sample gives more than 1.5 million distinct CDR3 sequences, roughly 35% of which show up once; about 0.27% is in the top ten. Trimming shortened V by 3 bases and J by 0 bases, and 12 bases separated the two germline ends. The CDR3 spans 16 residues. The sequenced sample consisted of cord blood. The chain has TRBV12-3 or TRBV12-4 and TRBJ2-1; weak D call: TRBD2 (5 bases). The receptor's source is a newborn girl in good health. The DNA for the CDR3 is TGTGCCAGCAGTTTCTGGGGAGAGCTCTCCTACAATGAGCAGTTCTTC. Its protein product is CASSFWGELSYNEQFF.